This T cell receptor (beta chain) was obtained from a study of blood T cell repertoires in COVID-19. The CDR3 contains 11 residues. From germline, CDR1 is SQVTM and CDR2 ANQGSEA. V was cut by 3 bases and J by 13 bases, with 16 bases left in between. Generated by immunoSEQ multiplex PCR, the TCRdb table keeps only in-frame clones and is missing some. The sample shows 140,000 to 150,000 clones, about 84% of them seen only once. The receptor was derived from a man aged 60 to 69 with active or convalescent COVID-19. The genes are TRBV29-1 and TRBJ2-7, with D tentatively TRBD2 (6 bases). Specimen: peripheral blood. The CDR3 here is CSVDFGGLIYF. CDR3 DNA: TGCAGCGTTGATTTCGGGGGACTCATCTACTTC.